This T cell receptor beta chain was documented in a study of T cells in Graves' hyperthyroidism and ophthalmopathy. Subjects with ophthalmopathy showed a Clinical Activity Score no lower than 3, a NOSPECS grade no lower than 4, and a duration shorter than 3 months. Whole-study results and caveats: Prediction of ophthalmopathy progression came a median roughly 7.1 months pre-onset. Blood shared most expanded thyroid clonotypes above 0.001.

Germline loops: CDR1 SGHVS, CDR2 FQNEAQ. V was clipped by 4 bases and J by 4 bases; unmatched bases: 7. This CDR3 contains 15 residues. This clonotype came up many times. Its antigen is currently unknown. Using RNA transcripts as the source, TCR beta CDR3 regions were amplified. TCR CDR3 underwent first-round RT-PCR with the HTBI primer set. TCRdb fed the multiplex PCR reads into MiXCR, producing one record per CDR3 protein. The sample shows approximately 350,000 distinct CDR3 sequences, approximately 14% of them seen only once. The TCR sequence derives from a woman in her sixties with Graves' ophthalmopathy. The chain recombines TRBV7-8 with TRBJ2-1, with 7 bases aligning to TRBD1. The sequenced sample was blood. In DNA form, the CDR3 reads TGTGCCAGCAGCTCACCAACAGGGGTATACAATGAGCAGTTCTTC. Its protein is CASSSPTGVYNEQFF.